Listed here are 9 T cell receptor beta chains from one sample, sequenced in a study of technical replicates of blood from a few donors. The protocol was immunoSEQ multiplex PCR, while the TCRdb copy is restricted to in-frame clones and leaves out a portion. The sample contains just over 75,000 clones, 93% of which appear only once. The sample was T cells isolated from PBMCs. These receptor sequences come from a human donor in good health.

The CDR3 coding sequence is TGTGCCAGCAGCCCTAGCGGGAGTATCGACGAGCAGTACTTC. Translated, it gives CASSPSGSIDEQYF. This chain connects TRBV7-3 to TRBJ2-7, with 10 bases matching TRBD2. Germline-derived CDR1 and CDR2 are SGHTA and FQGTGA. There are 14 residues in the CDR3. V lost 5 bases to trimming and J lost 5 bases; unmatched junction nucleotides: 6.

This chain connects TRBV28 to TRBJ2-7; 8 nucleotides agree with TRBD2. Trimming removed 1 base from V and 8 bases from J; junction bases left unmatched: 16. The CDR3 contains 17 residues. Germline loops: CDR1 MDHEN, CDR2 SYDVKM. Written as DNA, the CDR3 is TGTGCCAGCAGTTTATATCCGGGGGGGCAGCTTAGAATAAAGCAGTACTTC. This sequence encodes CASSLYPGGQLRIKQYF.

The chain uses TRBV29-1 and TRBJ2-1; weak D call: TRBD1 (5 bases). The CDR3 extends over 11 amino acids. V shed 7 bases and J shed 9 bases, with 13 bases lying between them. Per germline, CDR1 SQVTM and CDR2 ANQGSEA. CDR3 sequence reads: CSALQGGEQFF. The CDR3 DNA follows: TGCAGCGCTCTCCAGGGCGGTGAGCAGTTCTTC.

The chain recombines TRBV30 with TRBJ2-7; D might be TRBD1 (5 bases). CDR1 is GTSNPN, CDR2 SVGIG, per germline (reference sequence). The CDR3 spans 11 residues. Trimming shortened V by 4 bases and J by 7 bases, and 11 bases separated the two germline ends. The CDR3 DNA sequence: TGTGCCTGGACAGGGATCTCGGAGCAGTACTTC. This encodes CAWTGISEQYF.

The J gene is TRBJ2-7, the V gene TRBV6-1; 7 bases agree with TRBD1. From germline, CDR1 is MNHNS and CDR2 SASEGT. V lost 5 bases, J lost 3 bases, and 4 bases stayed unmatched. This CDR3 spans 13 amino acids. The CDR3 sequence: CASSFRDSYEQYF. The CDR3 region has the DNA TGTGCCAGCAGTTTCCGGGACAGCTACGAGCAGTACTTC.

V usage is TRBV6-5 and J usage is TRBJ1-5, with D unclear. The CDR3 is 12 residues long. Germline CDR1 and CDR2: MNHEY and SVGAGI. Trimming took 8 bases from V and 5 from J, leaving 10 bases between them. This chain's CDR3 is CASVSADQPQHF. The CDR3 bases are TGTGCCAGCGTCAGTGCGGATCAGCCCCAGCATTTT.

The genes are TRBV9 and TRBJ2-7; 7 bases agree with TRBD1. The CDR3 has 13 residues. Unmatched junction bases numbered 3, after V lost 5 bases and J lost 1 base. Germline V CDR1 and CDR2: SGDLS, YYNGEE. The CDR3 loop reads CASSGGQSYEQYF. For the CDR3, the DNA is TGTGCCAGCAGTGGGGGACAGTCCTACGAGCAGTACTTC.

J is TRBJ1-2 and V is TRBV28; 9 nucleotides align to TRBD1. Trimming removed 5 bases from V and 5 bases from J; junction bases left unmatched: 12. The CDR3 is made up of 16 amino acids. Germline assignment: CDR1 MDHEN and CDR2 SYDVKM. The CDR3 DNA reads as TGTGCCAGCAGTCCGCCGGACAGGGGAGGAGGTTATGGCTACACCTTC. Protein sequence: CASSPPDRGGGYGYTF.

The chain is built from TRBV6-1 and TRBJ1-1; a weak D match, TRBD1 (6 bases). Trimming left V 1 base short and J 1 base short, with 10 bases between. CDR1 is MNHNS and CDR2 is SASEGT in the germline V gene. The CDR3 has 15 residues. The CDR3 is CASSEGGGGNTEAFF. CDR3 DNA sequence: TGTGCCAGCAGTGAAGGGGGAGGGGGGAACACTGAAGCTTTCTTT.